The clone carrying this TCR beta chain was detected many times. Its specificity is not known. The ends lost 5 bases at V and 1 base at J; junction bases unmatched: 8. Germline V lookup: CDR1 DFQATT, CDR2 SNEGSKA (reference sequence). The CDR3 totals 15 residues. These data belong to a study of CD8 T cells in ankylosing spondylitis. The study's findings and limits: Disease-linked clones reportedly concentrated significantly in matched ankylosing spondylitis synovial fluid.

TCRdb re-called the 5' RACE reads with MiXCR, one entry per CDR3 protein. Of around 130,000 distinct CDR3 sequences in the sample, approximately 6.8% were seen once. Sequencing input: blood, either unsorted or a sorted T cell fraction (not recorded which). The sequence derives from a male donor with ankylosing spondylitis or in good health (not recorded which). The chain uses TRBV20-1 and TRBJ2-7, with 10 bases aligning to TRBD1. CDR3 DNA: TGCAGTGCTCCAGGGGGACAGGGGTTATCCTACGAGCAGTACTTC. It is translated as CSAPGGQGLSYEQYF.